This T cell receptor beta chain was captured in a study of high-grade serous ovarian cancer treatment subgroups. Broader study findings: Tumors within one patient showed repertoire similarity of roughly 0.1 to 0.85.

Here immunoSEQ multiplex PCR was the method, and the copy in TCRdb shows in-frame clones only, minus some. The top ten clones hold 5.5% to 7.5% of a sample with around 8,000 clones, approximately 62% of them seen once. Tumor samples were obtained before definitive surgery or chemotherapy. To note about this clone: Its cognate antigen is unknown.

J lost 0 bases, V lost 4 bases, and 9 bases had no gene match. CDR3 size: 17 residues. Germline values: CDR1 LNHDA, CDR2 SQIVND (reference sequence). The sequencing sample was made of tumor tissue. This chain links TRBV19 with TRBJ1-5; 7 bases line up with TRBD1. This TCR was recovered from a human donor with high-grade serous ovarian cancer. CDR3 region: CASSTGAGGDSNQPQHF. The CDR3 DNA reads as TGTGCCAGTAGTACGGGGGCAGGGGGGGATAGCAATCAGCCCCAGCATTTT.